This T cell receptor beta chain was recorded in a study of PD-L1 blockade in urothelial cancer. Background on the study: A median blood sample held around 130,000 T cells and approximately 80,000 unique TCRs.

V was clipped by 5 bases and J by 0 bases, with 13 bases between them. The CDR3 sequence is 15 residues long. The germline gives CDR1 SGHTA, CDR2 FQGNSA. Profiling relied on immunoSEQ multiplex PCR, and the TCRdb table lists in-frame clones only, not all of them. In the table there are approximately 48,000 clones, roughly 85% of which are singletons. Time point: pretreatment peripheral blood. This specimen consisted of PBMCs, obtained around atezolizumab (anti-PD-L1) treatment. This receptor was taken from an older woman with urothelial cancer. The chain has TRBV7-2 and TRBJ1-2; a weak D match, TRBD1 (5 bases). DNA of the CDR3: TGTGCCAGCAGCCACCCAGGGATAACTAACTATGGCTACACCTTC. Protein sequence: CASSHPGITNYGYTF.